Presented here are 32 T cell receptor beta chains from one specimen sequenced in a study of blood T cell repertoires in COVID-19. Assay: immunoSEQ multiplex PCR; the TCRdb copy retains only in-frame clones and omits some. The sample lists hundreds of thousands of clones, more than 65% occurring once. The sequenced sample consisted of peripheral blood. All receptors derive from a woman older than 75 with acute or convalescent COVID-19.

The V call is TRBV11-2, the J call TRBJ2-1, with 8 bases matching TRBD1. The CDR3 has 15 residues. The V gene end was trimmed by 5 bases and the J gene end by 12 bases; junction bases not matched to a gene: 15. Germline loops: CDR1 SGHAT, CDR2 FQNNGV. DNA for the CDR3: TGTGCCAGCAGCGCGGACAGGGTCGTAGGTAAACGGCAGTTCTTC. Amino acid sequence: CASSADRVVGKRQFF.

The V call is TRBV10-3, the J call TRBJ2-1; 12 positions match TRBD2. The CDR3 is 17 amino acids. The germline CDR1 and CDR2 sequences are ENHRY and SYGVKD. Unmatched junction bases numbered 4, after V lost 3 bases and J lost 1 base. The CDR3 nucleotides read TGTGCCATCAGTGAACCCGGACTAGCGGGATCCTACAATGAGCAGTTCTTC. Protein: CAISEPGLAGSYNEQFF.

The V gene is TRBV27, the J gene TRBJ2-2, with 12 bases aligning to TRBD2. CDR3 length: 16 amino acids. Germline values: CDR1 MNHEY, CDR2 SMNVEV (reference sequence). The J segment lost 6 bases and the V segment lost 5 bases, leaving 7 bases of the junction unmatched. The CDR3 loop is CASSPSGLAGSGELFF. CDR3 DNA: TGTGCCAGCAGTCCGTCGGGACTAGCGGGTTCCGGGGAGCTGTTTTTT.

V and J are TRBV19 and TRBJ2-3, with TRBD1 as a possible D gene (6 bases). The CDR3 runs to 15 residues. CDR1 is LNHDA and CDR2 is SQIVND in the germline V gene (reference sequence). V was cut by 1 base and J by 2 bases, with 10 bases left in between. This CDR3 is CASSIGGHFTDTQYF. In DNA, the CDR3 is TGTGCCAGTAGTATAGGGGGACACTTCACAGATACGCAGTATTTT. The full variable domain, its missing parts supplied by reference TRBV19 and TRBJ2-3, is DGGITQSPKYLFRKEGQNVTLSCEQNLNHDAMYWYRQDPGQGLRLIYYSQIVNDFQKGDIAEGYSVSREKKESFPLTVTSAQKNPTAFYLCASSIGGHFTDTQYFGPGTRLTVL.

The chain carries TRBV10-2 and TRBJ2-5, with TRBD1 matching 8 bases. V shed 3 bases and J 9 bases; nucleotides not matched to a gene: 6. Per the germline V gene, CDR1 is WSHSY and CDR2 is SAAADI. The CDR3 totals 13 residues. The chain's CDR3 is CASSETDRAAQYF. In nucleotides, the CDR3 is TGCGCCAGCAGTGAAACGGACAGGGCGGCCCAGTACTTC.

The V and J genes are TRBV12-3 or TRBV12-4 and TRBJ1-1, with D possibly matching TRBD1 (5 bases). V dropped 6 bases and J dropped 4 bases, with 6 bases sitting between them. This CDR3 has 11 amino acids. The CDR3: CASRRGTEAFF. The CDR3 nucleotides are TGTGCCAGCAGAAGGGGCACTGAAGCTTTCTTT.

The V gene is TRBV6-5, the J gene TRBJ1-2, with TRBD1 identical over 10 bases. V shed 7 bases and J 2 bases; nucleotides not matched to a gene: 7. The germline CDR1 and CDR2 sequences are MNHEY and SVGAGI. The CDR3 contains 15 residues. This CDR3 reads CASTKGQGVNYGYTF. As DNA, the CDR3 is TGTGCCAGCACCAAAGGACAGGGGGTAAACTATGGCTACACCTTC.

The chain combines TRBV5-1 with TRBJ2-3, with 11 bases identical to TRBD2. CDR1 and CDR2 (germline): SGHRS, YFSETQ. V shed 0 bases, J shed 7 bases, and the junction held 7 bases outside the gene matches. The CDR3 totals 16 residues. The CDR3 nucleotides read TGCGCCAGCAGCTTGGAGACTAGCGGGAAAAGAAATACGCAGTATTTT. Its protein is CASSLETSGKRNTQYF.

The CDR3 DNA is TGTGCCAGTAGCCTGACAGGGGCTGGGGCCAACGTCCTGACTTTC. This encodes CASSLTGAGANVLTF. This rearrangement joins TRBV19 to TRBJ2-6, with 8 positions matching TRBD1. The CDR3 runs 15 residues. V lost 6 bases, J lost 2 bases, and 3 bases stayed unmatched. Germline V CDR1 and CDR2: LNHDA, SQIVND (reference sequence).

This clone was recorded once. The rearrangement uses TRBV7-9 and TRBJ2-2, with 9 bases aligning to TRBD1. V shed 5 bases, J shed 0 bases, and the junction held 10 bases outside the gene matches. In germline, CDR1 is SEHNR, CDR2 FQNEAQ (reference sequence). This CDR3 has 18 residues. CDR3 in amino acids: CASSRPMTGGSNTGELFF. CDR3 sequence (DNA): TGTGCCAGCAGCCGTCCAATGACAGGGGGATCGAACACCGGGGAGCTGTTTTTT.

The rearrangement links TRBV5-6 to TRBJ2-1; D call uncertain. The germline V gene encodes CDR1 SGHDT and CDR2 YYEEEE. The CDR3 consists of 14 residues. V was shortened by 0 bases and J by 7 bases, with 11 bases between the two germline ends. Written as DNA, the CDR3 is TGTGCCAGCAGCTTGGTCACCACGAGGAATGAGCAGTTCTTC. Amino acids: CASSLVTTRNEQFF.

The chain has TRBV19 and TRBJ1-5; D is ambiguous. This CDR3 spans 19 amino acids. The V end lost 3 bases, the J end lost 0 bases, and 21 bases lay between the germline ends. Germline V gives CDR1 LNHDA, CDR2 SQIVND (reference sequence). The CDR3 sequence: CASSIFFQVSPYSNQPQHF. The CDR3 nucleotides are TGTGCCAGTAGTATTTTCTTTCAGGTCTCCCCATATAGCAATCAGCCCCAGCATTTT.

The gene calls are TRBV20-1 and TRBJ1-1, with TRBD1 as a possible D gene (6 bases). CDR3 length equals 11 residues. V shed 5 bases and J shed 7 bases, with 11 bases lying between them. Germline lookup yields CDR1 DFQATT and CDR2 SNEGSKA (reference sequence). The CDR3 nucleotides read TGCAGTGCTCCAGGGGAGGGTGAAGCTTTCTTT. This encodes CSAPGEGEAFF.

The chain couples TRBV19 to TRBJ1-1; TRBD1 is a possible D gene (6 bases). The ends were cut back, 3 bases at V and 0 bases at J, with 17 bases in the middle. The CDR3 spans 17 residues. Looked up from germline, CDR1 is LNHDA and CDR2 is SQIVND (reference sequence). CDR3 amino acids: CASSIGYYRVMNTEAFF. The CDR3 DNA follows: TGTGCCAGTAGTATTGGGTACTACAGGGTAATGAACACTGAAGCTTTCTTT.

The genes are TRBV20-1 and TRBJ1-1; 7 bases are shared with TRBD1. The CDR3 totals 11 residues. The V gene end was trimmed by 3 bases and the J gene end by 8 bases; junction bases not matched to a gene: 3. In germline, CDR1 is DFQATT, CDR2 SNEGSKA (reference sequence). In nucleotides, the CDR3 is TGCAGTGCTAGCAGGACAGGCGAAGCTTTCTTT. Its protein product is CSASRTGEAFF.

The chain joins TRBV28 to TRBJ1-5; unclear D gene. V was trimmed by 4 bases and J by 11 bases, leaving 12 bases between them. CDR3 length: 12 amino acids. Germline V gene lookup returns CDR1 MDHEN and CDR2 SYDVKM. The CDR3 sequence: CASSSTLSAQHF. DNA of the CDR3: TGTGCCAGCAGTTCTACTCTATCGGCCCAGCATTTT.

The rearrangement uses TRBV20-1 and TRBJ2-3; D is unclear. CDR1 is DFQATT, CDR2 SNEGSKA, per germline (reference sequence). CDR3 size: 11 residues. The CDR3 nucleotides read TGCAGCTGGCCAAGAGGAGATACGCAGTATTTT. Translating gives CSWPRGDTQYF.

The chain is built from TRBV4-1 and TRBJ2-2; D remains ambiguous. Trimming took 5 bases from V and 7 from J, leaving 8 bases between them. This CDR3 contains 12 residues. Germline values: CDR1 MGHRA, CDR2 YSYEKL. The CDR3 reads CASSLEVGELFF. The DNA for the CDR3 is TGCGCCAGCAGCTTAGAGGTCGGGGAGCTGTTTTTT.

Written as DNA, the CDR3 is TGTGCCAGCAGGGCACAGTTGACGATTAATTCACCCCTCCACTTT. It translates to CASRAQLTINSPLHF. J is TRBJ1-6 and V is TRBV6-4; D ambiguous. CDR3 size: 15 residues. CDR1 and CDR2 from the germline V gene are MRHNA and SNTAGT. V was pared by 6 bases and J by 6 bases, with 15 bases between.

The rearrangement uses TRBV27 and TRBJ1-1, with TRBD1 as a possible D gene (6 bases). V dropped 8 bases and J dropped 4 bases, with 8 bases sitting between them. The CDR3 contains 11 residues. CDR1 and CDR2 (germline): MNHEY, SMNVEV (reference sequence). The CDR3: CASVGGTEAFF. The DNA of the CDR3 is TGTGCCAGCGTAGGGGGCACTGAAGCTTTCTTT.

This clone was counted only a few times. The CDR3 nucleotides read TGTGCCAGCAGCTTCTCGGGGTCCTACAATGAGCAGTTCTTC. Its translation: CASSFSGSYNEQFF. The chain employs TRBV11-3 and TRBJ2-1; D possibly corresponds to TRBD2 (5 bases). This CDR3 region has 14 residues. CDR1 and CDR2 (germline): SGHNT, YENEEA. The V end was cut by 3 bases, the J end by 1 base, with 7 bases between. Together with reference TRBV11-3 and TRBJ2-1, the CDR3 gives the full variable domain: EAGVVQSPRYKIIEKKQPVAFWCNPISGHNTLYWYLQNLGQGPELLIRYENEEAVDDSQLPKDRFSAERLKGVDSTLKIQPAELGDSAVYLCASSFSGSYNEQFFGPGTRLTVL.

This rearrangement joins TRBV6-1 to TRBJ1-2; no clear D gene. The CDR3 runs to 13 residues. V was cut by 3 bases and J by 5 bases, with 10 bases left in between. The germline V gene has CDR1 MNHNS and CDR2 SASEGT. CDR3 sequence: CASSERVIYGYTF. The CDR3, as DNA: TGTGCCAGCAGTGAGAGGGTTATTTATGGCTACACCTTC.

The CDR3 nucleotides are TGTGCCAGCAGTTCGCGGCTGGGGGGCTCCTACGAGCAGTACTTC. Its protein product is CASSSRLGGSYEQYF. V usage is TRBV6-5 and J usage is TRBJ2-7, with a tentative D call TRBD2 (6 bases). V was clipped by 4 bases and J by 0 bases, with 13 bases between them. Germline V gene lookup returns CDR1 MNHEY and CDR2 SVGAGI. The length of the CDR3 is 15 residues.

This rearrangement joins TRBV10-3 to TRBJ1-2; D is undetermined. Germline CDR1 ENHRY, CDR2 SYGVKD. The CDR3 sequence is 12 residues long. Trimming removed 6 bases at V and 3 bases at J, with 8 bases between. In nucleotides, the CDR3 is TGTGCCATCAGCTCCGTTTACTATGGCTACACCTTC. This sequence encodes CAISSVYYGYTF.

The chain's CDR3 is CASNPTGARGNTIYF. CDR3 sequence (DNA): TGTGCCAGTAATCCTACAGGGGCAAGAGGAAACACCATATATTTT. The V and J genes are TRBV19 and TRBJ1-3, with TRBD1 matching 7 bases. V was clipped by 7 bases and J by 4 bases; unmatched bases: 10. This CDR3 spans 15 amino acids. Germline loops: CDR1 LNHDA, CDR2 SQIVND (reference sequence).

This chain joins TRBV5-4 and TRBJ2-1, with D perhaps TRBD2 (6 bases). This CDR3 is 14 amino acids long. Germline values: CDR1 SGHNT, CDR2 YYREEE (reference sequence). V lost 5 bases and J lost 0, with 9 bases in between. The CDR3 protein is CASRASDSYNEQFF. In DNA form, the CDR3 reads TGTGCCAGCAGGGCTAGCGACTCCTACAATGAGCAGTTCTTC.

The chain combines TRBV29-1 with TRBJ1-4; 9 bases are shared with TRBD1. Trimming cost V 6 bases and J 7 bases; bases outside gene matches: 6. CDR1 and CDR2 from the germline V gene are SQVTM and ANQGSEA. CDR3 length equals 13 residues. The CDR3 nucleotides read TGCAGCGTCAGGACAGGGGCGGGTGAAAAACTGTTTTTT. Translated, it gives CSVRTGAGEKLFF.

The V and J genes are TRBV7-9 and TRBJ2-7; D may be TRBD1 (5 bases). The CDR3 extends over 11 amino acids. V was shortened by 3 bases and J by 12 bases, with 12 bases between the two germline ends. Germline assignment: CDR1 SEHNR and CDR2 FQNEAQ (reference sequence). This CDR3 is CASSLEQVRYF. DNA for the CDR3: TGTGCCAGCAGCTTGGAACAGGTTAGGTACTTC.

The chain uses TRBV18 and TRBJ2-6; 7 bases align to TRBD1. The ends lost 3 bases at V and 0 bases at J; junction bases unmatched: 5. This CDR3 comprises 17 residues. Germline lookup yields CDR1 KGHSH and CDR2 LQKENI. CDR3 amino acids: CASSPPGQISGANVLTF. The DNA for the CDR3 is TGTGCCAGCTCACCCCCGGGACAGATCTCTGGGGCCAACGTCCTGACTTTC.

The chain recombines TRBV10-3 with TRBJ1-2, with D possibly being TRBD1 (5 bases). Germline-derived CDR1 and CDR2 are ENHRY and SYGVKD. The CDR3 length is 15 residues. Trimming cost V 5 bases and J 4 bases, with 17 bases left between them. The CDR3 reads CAISRGGIWSYGYTF. Written as DNA, the CDR3 is TGTGCCATCAGTAGGGGTGGGATCTGGAGCTATGGCTACACCTTC.

Only a few counts were recorded for this clone. This chain connects TRBV19 to TRBJ1-3; D is uncertain. There are 15 residues in the CDR3. CDR1 LNHDA and CDR2 SQIVND come from the germline V gene (reference sequence). The V end lost 2 bases, the J end lost 1 base, and 9 bases lay between the germline ends. CDR3 region: CASSISRGSGNTIYF. The DNA of the CDR3 is TGTGCCAGTAGTATAAGTCGGGGTTCTGGAAACACCATATATTTT.

V is TRBV6-5 and J is TRBJ2-5, with D possibly being TRBD2 (5 bases). This CDR3 is built from 12 residues. V was pared by 8 bases and J by 7 bases, with 14 bases between. Germline V gene data show CDR1 as MNHEY and CDR2 as SVGAGI. The CDR3 here is CASRPGRGTQYF. CDR3 DNA: TGTGCCAGCCGTCCAGGCCGGGGGACCCAGTACTTC.